The T cell receptor beta chain under discussion was sequenced for a study of blood T cell repertoires in COVID-19. Original data processing: Scientists estimated how many nucleated cells there were by amplifying reference gene primers. Here immunoSEQ multiplex PCR was the method, and the copy in TCRdb shows in-frame clones only, minus some. V, J and clone size are those of that table, while D and trimming were read from the DNA. In the table there are some 270,000 clones, more than 85% of which are singletons. Germline assignment: CDR1 SNHLY and CDR2 FYNNEI. Trimming pared 5 bases from V and 8 bases from J, leaving 12 bases between. This CDR3 is 13 amino acids long. The study assigned cohorts using participant-reported clinical history. People in the exposed group encountered a COVID-19 case within 2 weeks before entering the study.

The receptor was isolated from a man aged 40-55 years who had been exposed to COVID-19. Specimen: PBMCs or T cells enriched from blood (not recorded which). The chain carries TRBV2 and TRBJ1-4; the D gene is possibly TRBD1 (5 bases). The CDR3 region is CASSRSGYEKLFF. CDR3 DNA: TGTGCCAGCAGTAGGTCAGGGTACGAAAAACTGTTTTTT.